This TCR beta chain was sequenced during a study of molecular identifiers for immune sequencing clone quantification. TCRdb called the PCR reads again in MiXCR, with one record for every CDR3 protein. The data hold some 320,000 distinct CDR3 sequences, with about 20% observed a single time. The CDR3 contains 11 residues. V was clipped by 6 bases and J by 11 bases, with 14 bases between them. The table lists this clonotype with a few counts. The rearrangement uses TRBV12-3 or TRBV12-4 and TRBJ2-7, with D perhaps being TRBD1 or TRBD2 (5 bases each). The TCR originated in a human donor in good health. Some libraries in this study had Jurkat cell RNA spiked in. The sample was naive CD8+ T cells from blood, with Jurkat cell RNA spiked in. Subset reported: FACS-sorted CD8+CD4-CCR7+CD45RA+ naive T cells. The CDR3: CASRQTGTEYF. The DNA of the CDR3 is TGTGCCAGCAGACAAACCGGGACCGAGTACTTC.